A selection of T cell receptor beta chains follows, all from one sample in a study of T-cell reconstitution after alpha-beta-depleted transplantation in children. TCRdb independently ran MiXCR on the PCR reads; one entry per CDR3 protein. There are more than 400,000 distinct CDR3 sequences in the sample; about an eighth occur only once, and 13% to 15% lies in the top ten. Sequences were derived from PBMCs, mostly from graft donor cells, sampled 180 days after TCRalphabeta/CD19-depleted stem cell transplant. The receptors originated from a female patient between 2 and 15 years old who had a stem cell transplant for aplastic anemia, so the T cells may come from the graft donor. Both conserved end residues are part of each CDR3. The D gene is left open where the match is weak. Size tells how often a clone was seen (once, few, many) or the class of an expanded clone, and some rows leave it out.

TRBV6-5	TRBD2	-	TRBJ2-3	CASSYSNRGDRLKQYF	TGTGCCAGCAGTTACTCCAACCGGGGGGACCGTTTGAAGCAGTATTTT
TRBV5-1	-	-	TRBJ2-4	CASSSGVPLAKNIQYF	TGCGCCAGCAGCTCGGGGGTCCCCTTGGCCAAAAACATTCAGTACTTC
TRBV7-2	-	few	TRBJ1-2	CASSLEGADYGYTF	TGTGCCAGCAGCTTAGAAGGGGCAGACTATGGCTACACCTTC
TRBV14	-	-	TRBJ2-1	CASSLLWTGINNEQFF	TGTGCCAGCAGCCTATTATGGACGGGGATAAACAATGAGCAGTTCTTC
TRBV4-3	TRBD2	-	TRBJ2-1	CASSALAGGPDHEQFF	TGCGCCAGCAGCGCTCTAGCGGGAGGGCCTGACCATGAGCAGTTCTTC
TRBV4-3	-	many	TRBJ2-5	CASSQGPGERETQYF	TGCGCCAGCAGCCAAGGACCCGGAGAACGGGAGACCCAGTACTTC
TRBV2	-	-	TRBJ1-3	CASSEALRQPGNTIYF	TGTGCCAGCAGTGAAGCGCTTCGTCAGCCTGGAAACACCATATATTTT
TRBV3-1	TRBD1	few	TRBJ2-1	CASSHIWTGVSRELYNEQFF	TGTGCCAGCAGCCATATCTGGACAGGGGTGTCCCGGGAACTATACAATGAGCAGTTCTTC
TRBV24-1	-	few	TRBJ2-1	CATSDLPQAPHSNEQFF	TGTGCCACCAGTGATCTCCCCCAGGCCCCACATAGCAATGAGCAGTTCTTC
TRBV15	TRBD2	-	TRBJ2-1	CATSRDAPGTSGGANEQFF	TGTGCCACCAGCAGAGATGCCCCGGGAACGAGCGGGGGGGCCAATGAGCAGTTCTTC
TRBV27	TRBD2	many	TRBJ2-7	CASRTSGIHEQYF	TGTGCCAGCAGAACTAGCGGGATCCACGAGCAGTACTTC
TRBV7-2	-	few	TRBJ1-2	CASLRGGYTF	TGTGCCAGCTTGCGGGGTGGCTACACCTTC
TRBV12-3/TRBV12-4	TRBD1	-	TRBJ2-7	CASSSPGQRSYEQYF	TGTGCCAGCAGTTCCCCGGGACAGCGCTCCTACGAGCAGTACTTC
TRBV28	TRBD2	few	TRBJ2-1	CASSTGTSGRAYEQFF	TGTGCCAGCAGTACCGGGACTAGCGGGAGGGCGTATGAGCAGTTCTTC
TRBV28	-	-	TRBJ2-1	CASSTGSQQFF	TGTGCCAGCAGTACCGGGTCCCAGCAGTTCTTC
TRBV14	-	few	TRBJ2-7	CASSQGTITSYEQYF	TGTGCCAGCAGCCAAGGGACTATAACGTCCTACGAGCAGTACTTC
TRBV5-5	TRBD1	-	TRBJ1-4	CASSSKTGVNEKLFF	TGTGCCAGCAGCTCGAAGACAGGGGTTAATGAAAAACTGTTTTTT
TRBV11-3	-	-	TRBJ2-5	CASSLQTDWGETQYF	TGTGCCAGCAGCCTACAGACAGACTGGGGGGAGACCCAGTACTTC
TRBV12-3/TRBV12-4	-	-	TRBJ1-1	CASSFRARAPGGAFF	TGTGCCAGCAGTTTTAGAGCACGGGCCCCAGGTGGAGCTTTCTTT
TRBV11-1	TRBD1	-	TRBJ1-1	CASSPHPIPLGQMNTEAFF	TGTGCCAGCAGCCCCCATCCTATCCCTCTGGGACAGATGAACACTGAAGCTTTCTTT
TRBV20-1	TRBD2	-	TRBJ2-2	CSARAGDAIGELFF	TGCAGTGCTAGGGCGGGAGATGCGATCGGGGAGCTGTTTTTT
TRBV4-3	TRBD1	-	TRBJ2-7	CASSQRTGDPYEQYF	TGCGCCAGCAGCCAAAGGACAGGGGACCCCTACGAGCAGTACTTC
TRBV4-3	-	few	TRBJ2-7	CASSQDSISYEQYF	TGCGCCAGCAGCCAAGATTCCATCTCCTACGAGCAGTACTTC
TRBV29-1	-	-	TRBJ2-2	CGRRRDTGELFF	TGCGGGAGGAGGAGGGACACCGGGGAGCTGTTTTTT
TRBV12-3/TRBV12-4	TRBD1	-	TRBJ2-2	CASSRHWDRGNTGELFF	TGTGCCAGCAGCCGTCATTGGGACAGGGGGAACACCGGGGAGCTGTTTTTT
TRBV20-1	TRBD2	-	TRBJ2-7	CSASGGRAYEQYF	TGCAGTGCTAGTGGCGGGAGGGCCTACGAGCAGTACTTC